This entry lists 30 T cell receptor beta chains sequenced from one sample in a study of T cells in Graves' hyperthyroidism and ophthalmopathy. Amplified TCR beta CDR3 regions came from RNA transcripts. During a first-round RT-PCR of the TCR CDR3, the HTBI primer set was used. In TCRdb, the multiplex PCR reads were re-called with MiXCR into one record per CDR3 protein. The sample shows 500,000 or so distinct CDR3 sequences, 17% of them seen only once. Sequenced material: blood. These receptors all come from a woman under 30 with Graves' ophthalmopathy.

This clonotype was counted at least ten times. The rearrangement links TRBV5-1 to TRBJ2-7, with 7 bases matching TRBD1. This CDR3 region has 15 residues. The V segment lost 3 bases and the J segment 2 bases; nucleotides outside the gene matches: 8. Germline V CDR1 and CDR2: SGHRS, YFSETQ. The CDR3 spells CASSSQEGATYEQYF. The CDR3 nucleotides are TGCGCCAGCAGCTCGCAAGAGGGGGCGACCTACGAGCAGTACTTC.

This clonotype occurred many times. V gene TRBV7-2 combines with J gene TRBJ2-2; D possibly corresponds to TRBD1 (5 bases). This CDR3 comprises 18 residues. Germline V gives CDR1 SGHTA, CDR2 FQGNSA. Trimming removed 0 bases at V and 5 bases at J, with 19 bases between. The CDR3, as DNA: TGTGCCAGCAGCTTAGCCCTAGACAGTCAGGGCCTGACCGGGGAGCTGTTTTTT. Translation gives CASSLALDSQGLTGELFF.

In its sample, this clonotype was seen a few times. This chain connects TRBV20-1 to TRBJ2-7; D ambiguous. CDR1 and CDR2 from the germline V gene are DFQATT and SNEGSKA (reference sequence). Trimming removed 3 bases from V and 0 bases from J, with 12 bases in between. The CDR3 contains 14 residues. The CDR3 spells CSASSRNYSYEQYF. Here the CDR3 DNA reads TGCAGTGCTAGTAGTCGGAACTACTCCTACGAGCAGTACTTC.

There are many counts of this clonotype. The V gene is TRBV15, the J gene TRBJ2-7; 7 bases map to TRBD1. CDR1 and CDR2 (germline): LNHNV, YYDKDF (reference sequence). The CDR3 is 14 amino acids. The V gene end was trimmed by 7 bases and the J gene end by 2 bases; junction bases not matched to a gene: 8. CDR3 in amino acids: CATTPDREAYEQYF. The CDR3 DNA reads as TGTGCCACCACTCCAGACAGGGAAGCCTACGAGCAGTACTTC.

This chain uses TRBV20-1 with TRBJ2-4; possibly TRBD1 for D (5 bases). Germline V gene sequence: CDR1 DFQATT, CDR2 SNEGSKA (reference sequence). The CDR3 runs 15 residues. V lost 0 bases to trimming and J lost 1 base, with 10 bases between them. The CDR3 sequence is CSAREENRAKNIQYF. The DNA for the CDR3 is TGCAGTGCTAGAGAGGAGAACAGGGCCAAAAACATTCAGTACTTC.

Only a few counts were recorded for this clonotype. V and J are TRBV5-6 and TRBJ2-4; tentatively, D is TRBD1 (5 bases). This CDR3 has 16 amino acids. CDR1 and CDR2 (germline): SGHDT, YYEEEE. The V and J ends lost 1 base and 0 bases respectively, with 11 bases between them. CDR3 DNA sequence: TGTGCCAGCAGCTTGCGGATGGGGCTAGCCAAAAACATTCAGTACTTC. This gives the protein CASSLRMGLAKNIQYF.

In this sample, this clonotype turned up many times. This chain links TRBV2 with TRBJ1-1; D is uncertain. The CDR3 totals 14 residues. Per germline, CDR1 SNHLY and CDR2 FYNNEI. The V and J ends lost 6 bases and 0 bases respectively, with 11 bases between them. In DNA form, the CDR3 reads TGTGCCAGCAGCCCGGAGGTTATGAACACTGAAGCTTTCTTT. Translated: CASSPEVMNTEAFF.

This sequence joins TRBV19 and TRBJ1-4; D unclear. This CDR3 comprises 15 residues. Germline CDR1 and CDR2: LNHDA and SQIVND (reference sequence). The V and J ends lost 11 bases and 8 bases respectively, with 24 bases between them. CDR3: CACTQRNGEREKLFF. The DNA of the CDR3 is TGTGCCTGTACCCAACGTAATGGGGAGCGAGAAAAACTGTTTTTT.

This clonotype was seen at least ten times. The chain joins TRBV29-1 to TRBJ2-1; D possibly corresponds to TRBD2 (5 bases). This CDR3 spans 14 amino acids. The germline CDR1 and CDR2 sequences are SQVTM and ANQGSEA. With 2 bases removed from V and 3 bases from J, the gap between germline ends came to 11 bases. The CDR3 sequence is CSVEFPTSYNEQFF. The DNA for the CDR3 is TGCAGCGTTGAATTCCCCACTAGCTACAATGAGCAGTTCTTC.

There are a few counts of this clonotype. The V and J genes are TRBV30 and TRBJ1-6; a possible D gene is TRBD1 (6 bases). The length of the CDR3 is 17 residues. CDR1 is GTSNPN and CDR2 is SVGIG in the germline V gene (reference sequence). Trimming removed 0 bases at V and 0 bases at J, with 12 bases between. The DNA of the CDR3 is TGTGCCTGGAGTGTACTCCAGGGGAGCTCCTATAATTCACCCCTCCACTTT. Its protein is CAWSVLQGSSYNSPLHF.

The table lists this clonotype with many counts. The rearrangement uses TRBV3-1 and TRBJ2-1, with D tentatively TRBD2 (6 bases). Germline CDR1 and CDR2: LGHDT and YNNKEL (reference sequence). The CDR3 has 13 amino acids. V lost 2 bases to trimming and J lost 7 bases, with 9 bases between them. This CDR3 is CASSQSSGNEQFF. CDR3 sequence (DNA): TGTGCCAGCAGCCAATCGAGCGGGAATGAGCAGTTCTTC.

The genes are TRBV6-1 and TRBJ1-5, with 10 nucleotides matching TRBD1. This CDR3 spans 15 amino acids. After removal of 6 bases from V and 6 bases from J, the junction contained 8 bases not matched to a gene. Per germline, CDR1 MNHNS and CDR2 SASEGT. In nucleotides, the CDR3 is TGTGCCAGCAGCCACGGGACAGGGGTCGCTCAGCCCCAGCATTTT. Residues: CASSHGTGVAQPQHF.

This clonotype appeared a few times. V is TRBV20-1 and J is TRBJ1-5; D call uncertain. Germline V gives CDR1 DFQATT, CDR2 SNEGSKA (reference sequence). There are 13 residues in the CDR3. V shed 5 bases and J shed 0 bases, with 8 bases lying between them. CDR3 protein: CSAQLASNQPQHF. The CDR3 DNA is TGCAGTGCTCAACTAGCTAGCAATCAGCCCCAGCATTTT.

This sequence joins TRBV5-1 and TRBJ2-5; 7 nucleotides agree with TRBD1. Germline V gives CDR1 SGHRS, CDR2 YFSETQ. The CDR3 contains 16 residues. With 0 bases clipped from V and 5 bases from J, the junction kept 10 bases outside the gene matches. This CDR3 is CASSLEGVTGDETQYF. The CDR3, as DNA: TGCGCCAGCAGCTTGGAGGGGGTCACAGGGGACGAGACCCAGTACTTC.

This clonotype was detected only a few times. The chain joins TRBV24-1 to TRBJ2-3; D is perhaps TRBD1 (6 bases). CDR3 length: 15 residues. Between the trimmed V and J ends, which lost 6 bases and 4 bases, there was a span of 16 bases. Germline CDR1 and CDR2: KGHDR and SFDVKD. CDR3 DNA sequence: TGTGCCACCAGTACTAACAGGGATGACCCAGATACGCAGTATTTT. Translation: CATSTNRDDPDTQYF.

The chain carries TRBV15 and TRBJ2-2; TRBD1 matches 7 bases. The length of the CDR3 is 15 residues. The J segment lost 3 bases and the V segment lost 4 bases, leaving 5 bases of the junction unmatched. The germline CDR1 and CDR2 sequences are LNHNV and YYDKDF (reference sequence). The chain's CDR3 is CATSTDRAHTGELFF. CDR3 nucleotides: TGTGCCACCAGCACCGACAGGGCACACACCGGGGAGCTGTTTTTT.

This clonotype appeared many times. The V gene is TRBV12-3 or TRBV12-4, the J gene TRBJ1-5; TRBD1 might be the D (6 bases). V was pared by 1 base and J by 1 base, with 11 bases between. CDR3 length: 16 residues. The CDR3 loop is CASSLGRGSSNQPQHF. The CDR3 nucleotides read TGTGCCAGCAGTTTAGGCAGGGGCTCGAGCAATCAGCCCCAGCATTTT.

At least ten counts were recorded for this clonotype. The chain combines TRBV28 with TRBJ1-1; D gene ambiguous. Germline V gives CDR1 MDHEN, CDR2 SYDVKM. The CDR3 spans 14 residues. V lost 7 bases to trimming and J lost 1 base, with 13 bases between them. This CDR3 reads CASTRRNPNTEAFF. CDR3 bases: TGTGCCAGCACCAGGCGCAATCCGAACACTGAAGCTTTCTTT. The full variable domain, in which reference TRBV28 and TRBJ1-1 provide the parts outside the CDR3, is DVKVTQSSRYLVKRTGEKVFLECVQDMDHENMFWYRQDPGLGLRLIYFSYDVKMKEKGDIPEGYSVSREKKERFSLILESASTNQTSMYLCASTRRNPNTEAFFGQGTRLTVV.

This clonotype was counted a few times. V gene TRBV28 combines with J gene TRBJ1-5; D unresolved. The length of the CDR3 is 16 residues. V was cut by 6 bases and J by 0 bases, with 15 bases left in between. The germline V gene has CDR1 MDHEN and CDR2 SYDVKM. This CDR3 reads CASRGPRVNSNQPQHF. The CDR3 DNA reads as TGTGCCAGCAGAGGGCCGAGGGTGAATAGCAATCAGCCCCAGCATTTT.

The V and J genes are TRBV6-1 and TRBJ1-1; perhaps TRBD1 as D (6 bases). This CDR3 is 16 amino acids long. Trimming pared 3 bases from V and 7 bases from J, leaving 21 bases between. CDR1 MNHNS and CDR2 SASEGT come from the germline V gene. The chain's CDR3 is CASSEGWTEPQIEAFF. Written as DNA, the CDR3 is TGTGCCAGCAGTGAGGGATGGACAGAACCTCAGATTGAAGCTTTCTTT.

The chain carries TRBV27 and TRBJ2-2, with 8 bases identical to TRBD2. This CDR3 has 17 amino acids. Germline-derived CDR1 and CDR2 are MNHEY and SMNVEV (reference sequence). The V segment lost 2 bases and the J segment 1 base; nucleotides outside the gene matches: 6. DNA for the CDR3: TGTGCCAGCAGTTTAGCAAGCGGGAGAGAGAACACCGGGGAGCTGTTTTTT. Translation gives CASSLASGRENTGELFF.

This clonotype came up many times. The chain employs TRBV5-1 and TRBJ1-2, with no clear D. The germline CDR1 and CDR2 sequences are SGHRS and YFSETQ. With 0 bases removed from V and 2 bases from J, the gap between germline ends came to 11 bases. The CDR3 sequence is 15 residues long. CDR3 in amino acids: CASSLDRAANYGYTF. CDR3 sequence (DNA): TGCGCCAGCAGCTTGGACCGAGCGGCCAACTATGGCTACACCTTC.

The table lists this clonotype with many counts. The chain employs TRBV27 and TRBJ2-3; 10 nucleotides match TRBD2. V was pared by 8 bases and J by 0 bases, with 8 bases of the junction left unmatched. This CDR3 is built from 16 residues. Germline loops: CDR1 MNHEY, CDR2 SMNVEV (reference sequence). For the CDR3, the DNA is TGTGCCAGCGGACTAGCGGACTTGCATAGCACAGATACGCAGTATTTT. This codes for CASGLADLHSTDTQYF.

V usage is TRBV29-1 and J usage is TRBJ2-1; TRBD1 aligns across 8 bases. Germline trimming cut 7 bases from V and 7 bases from J; bases unmatched to any gene: 3. This CDR3 region has 11 residues. CDR1 and CDR2 (germline): SQVTM, ANQGSEA. The CDR3 spells CSAQGANEQFF. The CDR3 DNA reads as TGCAGCGCCCAGGGGGCGAATGAGCAGTTCTTC.

This clonotype was detected only a few times. V and J are TRBV9 and TRBJ2-2; perhaps TRBD1 as D (6 bases). V lost 0 bases and J lost 8, with 14 bases in between. The CDR3 sequence is 15 residues long. Germline loops: CDR1 SGDLS, CDR2 YYNGEE. The CDR3 loop is CASSVGWGLGGELFF. CDR3 bases: TGTGCCAGCAGCGTAGGATGGGGGCTAGGAGGGGAGCTGTTTTTT.

The table lists this clonotype with a few counts. V usage is TRBV30 and J usage is TRBJ1-2, with D unclear. The CDR3 length is 13 residues. V was clipped by 3 bases and J by 1 base, with 9 bases between them. The germline V gene has CDR1 GTSNPN and CDR2 SVGIG (reference sequence). The CDR3 bases are TGTGCCTGGAGGGGCAACGGTAACTATGGCTACACCTTC. This translates into CAWRGNGNYGYTF.

V gene TRBV28 combines with J gene TRBJ2-7; D is possibly TRBD1 or TRBD2 (5 bases each). The CDR3 has 14 amino acids. Germline assignment: CDR1 MDHEN and CDR2 SYDVKM. V lost 6 bases to trimming and J lost 7 bases, with 19 bases between them. The CDR3 DNA is TGTGCCAGCAGCACCGGGACCGAACCTTTTGAGCAGTACTTC. Amino acids: CASSTGTEPFEQYF. The full variable domain, rest sourced from reference TRBV28 and TRBJ2-7, is DVKVTQSSRYLVKRTGEKVFLECVQDMDHENMFWYRQDPGLGLRLIYFSYDVKMKEKGDIPEGYSVSREKKERFSLILESASTNQTSMYLCASSTGTEPFEQYFGPGTRLTVT.

V is TRBV28 and J is TRBJ1-4, with a possible D match to TRBD1 (6 bases). This CDR3 has 15 amino acids. Trimming removed 4 bases at V and 1 base at J, with 10 bases between. Germline V gene data show CDR1 as MDHEN and CDR2 as SYDVKM. The CDR3 coding sequence is TGTGCCAGCAGTTCGGGGGGCGTAACTAATGAAAAACTGTTTTTT. This gives the protein CASSSGGVTNEKLFF.

This clonotype came up many times. This chain links TRBV27 with TRBJ2-1, with 7 positions matching TRBD1. CDR1 is MNHEY and CDR2 is SMNVEV in the germline V gene (reference sequence). This CDR3 has 13 residues. V was pared by 6 bases and J by 6 bases, with 5 bases of the junction left unmatched. The CDR3: CASSPGGINEQFF. The CDR3 region has the DNA TGTGCCAGCAGCCCAGGGGGTATCAATGAGCAGTTCTTC.

This clonotype has ten or more counts. V usage is TRBV20-1 and J usage is TRBJ2-7; 9 nucleotides line up with TRBD1. This CDR3 is built from 13 residues. CDR1 is DFQATT and CDR2 is SNEGSKA in the germline V gene (reference sequence). The ends lost 7 bases at V and 4 bases at J; junction bases unmatched: 8. CDR3 DNA sequence: TGCAGTGTCGCGACAGGGGGGAAGTACGAGCAGTACTTC. This codes for CSVATGGKYEQYF.